This TCR beta chain was sequenced in a study of blood T cell repertoires in COVID-19. About the research overall: The United States, Italy and Spain were the sources of the acute and convalescent COVID-19 samples.

Per the original data handling: The assay estimated nucleated cells by amplifying reference gene primers. Produced via immunoSEQ multiplex PCR; TCRdb's table is partial and in-frame only. V and J calls plus clone size are reproduced from that table; the DNA served to infer D and trimming. Of about 300,000 clones in the sample, more than 70% were seen once. This CDR3 is 17 amino acids long. After removal of 1 base from V and 5 bases from J, the junction contained 8 bases not matched to a gene. Germline V gene lookup returns CDR1 SEHNR and CDR2 FQNEAQ (reference sequence). The sequence derives from a young woman who had recovered from COVID-19. The rearrangement joins TRBV7-9 to TRBJ2-1, with TRBD2 matching over 10 bases. Sequencing was performed on peripheral blood. The CDR3 DNA reads TGTGCCAGCAGCTTAGGCGACCCAGCGGGGGGGAACAATGAGCAGTTCTTC. Translation: CASSLGDPAGGNNEQFF.